This TCR beta chain came from a study of regulatory T cells in long-lasting Graves disease. Relying on iRepertoire HTBI primers and Arm-PCR of CDR3 regions, the team built TCR beta libraries. MiXCR, applied by TCRdb to the multiplex PCR reads, yields one record per CDR3 protein. This sample has about 330,000 distinct CDR3 sequences, with about 17% found just once. This clonotype was found many times. The antigen is not known. The sample's time point: newly diagnosed GD, antithyroid drugs for less than 3 months. After RNA was extracted from PBMCs, the TCR library was made from it. The CDR3 runs 16 residues. V was clipped by 1 base and J by 5 bases; unmatched bases: 7. CDR1 SGHVS and CDR2 FQNEAQ come from the germline V gene. General study points: TRBV28, TRBJ1-2 and TRBJ2-5 were favored in persistent disease.

The sample was also reused in another study, on T cells in Graves' hyperthyroidism and ophthalmopathy. This second study says: The HTBI primer set drove a first-round RT-PCR of the TCR CDR3. Classification by a 13 V-J model distinguished ophthalmopathy from stable hyperthyroidism.

The chain has TRBV7-8 and TRBJ2-7; 11 bases are a match to TRBD2. The origin of this receptor is a young woman with Graves disease. The source material was peripheral blood mononuclear cells (PBMCs), sampled at new diagnosis, from a patient treated with antithyroid drugs. CDR3 DNA: TGTGCCAGCAGCTTAGGAGTGACTAGCGGGACCCACGAGCAGTACTTC. It codes for CASSLGVTSGTHEQYF.